The 26 T cell receptor beta chains reported below all come from one sample, sequenced in a study of OX40 agonist ivuxolimab in advanced cancers. The repertoire was sequenced with immunoSEQ multiplex PCR; TCRdb's copy has only in-frame clones and lacks some. The sample shows over 15,000 clones, almost 85% of them seen only once. Here the sequenced sample was CD4+ or CD8+ T cells sorted from blood, taken in a trial of the OX40 agonist ivuxolimab. These receptors were collected from an adult with an advanced solid tumor such as melanoma, head and neck, liver or kidney cancer.

The V gene is TRBV4-3, the J gene TRBJ2-1; D unclear. Trimming shortened V by 0 bases and J by 0 bases, and 6 bases separated the two germline ends. The CDR3 consists of 15 residues. The germline CDR1 and CDR2 sequences are LGHNA and YSLEER. The CDR3 region has the DNA TGCGCCAGCAGCCAAGACACGAGCTCCTACAATGAGCAGTTCTTC. Its protein product is CASSQDTSSYNEQFF.

The chain uses TRBV6-1 and TRBJ2-7, with 11 bases fitting TRBD2. The CDR3 runs 15 residues. Germline loops: CDR1 MNHNS, CDR2 SASEGT. With V trimmed by 4 bases and J by 3 bases, 5 bases remained unmatched. The CDR3 DNA reads as TGTGCCAGCAGTGGACTCACTAGCGGGGGCTACGAGCAGTACTTC. As protein: CASSGLTSGGYEQYF.

The chain's CDR3 is CASSGGPLGGEQFF. CDR3 coding DNA: TGTGCCAGCAGCGGAGGACCACTGGGTGGTGAGCAGTTCTTC. This chain joins TRBV9 and TRBJ2-1; no clear D. V lost 3 bases and J 9 bases, leaving 16 bases between the germline ends. Germline V gene sequence: CDR1 SGDLS, CDR2 YYNGEE. The CDR3 contains 14 residues.

The chain joins TRBV6-4 to TRBJ2-2, with D possibly being TRBD1 (5 bases). Germline V gene data show CDR1 as MRHNA and CDR2 as SNTAGT. Trimming took 6 bases from V and 6 from J, leaving 20 bases between them. CDR3 length: 16 residues. For the CDR3, the DNA is TGTGCCAGCAGCCCCAACCAAGGGGTCGAGGCCGGGGAGCTGTTTTTT. Translating gives CASSPNQGVEAGELFF.

The CDR3 DNA reads as TGTGCCAGCAGTTTAAGGCTAGCGGCCATGAGAGATACGCAGTATTTT. Translating it yields CASSLRLAAMRDTQYF. The J gene is TRBJ2-3, the V gene TRBV27; 7 bases agree with TRBD2. Germline loops: CDR1 MNHEY, CDR2 SMNVEV (reference sequence). The CDR3 is 16 amino acids. After removal of 2 bases from V and 5 bases from J, the junction contained 10 bases not matched to a gene.

The V gene is TRBV14, the J gene TRBJ1-1; no reliable D call. Trimming took 1 base from V and 0 from J, leaving 3 bases between them. Germline assignment: CDR1 SGHDN and CDR2 FVKESK. The CDR3 is 13 residues long. The CDR3 sequence: CASSQVMNTEAFF. CDR3 bases: TGTGCCAGCAGCCAAGTCATGAACACTGAAGCTTTCTTT.

V usage is TRBV19 and J usage is TRBJ2-1; 11 nucleotides align to TRBD2. The CDR3 sequence is 16 residues long. V gave up 0 bases and J gave up 6 bases; unmatched junction bases: 4. Germline values: CDR1 LNHDA, CDR2 SQIVND (reference sequence). The CDR3 here is CASSIEGTSGFNEQFF. CDR3 DNA sequence: TGTGCCAGTAGTATAGAGGGGACTAGCGGATTCAATGAGCAGTTCTTC.

In DNA, the CDR3 is TGTGCCAGCAGCCTATACGGGACAGGGGGGGACACCGGGGAGCTGTTTTTT. It codes for CASSLYGTGGDTGELFF. This chain links TRBV2 with TRBJ2-2, with 11 bases identical to TRBD1. The ends lost 6 bases at V and 3 bases at J; junction bases unmatched: 9. Germline V gene lookup returns CDR1 SNHLY and CDR2 FYNNEI. The CDR3 is 17 residues long.

The chain joins TRBV9 to TRBJ2-3, with 7 bases aligning to TRBD2. From germline, CDR1 is SGDLS and CDR2 YYNGEE. V gave up 0 bases and J gave up 2 bases; unmatched junction bases: 6. The CDR3 runs 16 residues. The CDR3: CASSVGASGYTDTQYF. CDR3 DNA: TGTGCCAGCAGCGTAGGGGCTAGCGGTTACACAGATACGCAGTATTTT. Complete variable domain (other parts from reference TRBV9 and TRBJ2-3): DSGVTQTPKHLITATGQRVTLRCSPRSGDLSVYWYQQSLDQGLQFLIQYYNGEERAKGNILERFSAQQFPDLHSELNLSSLELGDSALYFCASSVGASGYTDTQYFGPGTRLTVL.

This chain joins TRBV14 and TRBJ2-7; D possibly matches TRBD1 or TRBD2 (5 bases each). Between the trimmed V and J ends, which lost 0 bases and 5 bases, there was a span of 14 bases. The CDR3 runs 15 residues. Looked up from germline, CDR1 is SGHDN and CDR2 is FVKESK. The CDR3 coding sequence is TGTGCCAGCAGCCAAGATTGGGACGAGTTTGACGAGCAGTACTTC. Its translation: CASSQDWDEFDEQYF.

The chain has TRBV5-1 and TRBJ2-7; D may be TRBD1 (6 bases). This CDR3 spans 14 amino acids. V was cut by 0 bases and J by 6 bases, with 13 bases left in between. Germline V gene data show CDR1 as SGHRS and CDR2 as YFSETQ. CDR3 in amino acids: CASSLEQGMGEQYF. CDR3 nucleotides: TGCGCCAGCAGCTTGGAACAGGGAATGGGCGAGCAGTACTTC.

This chain joins TRBV6-5 and TRBJ1-5; D might be TRBD1 (5 bases). This CDR3 region has 14 residues. The ends were cut back, 2 bases at V and 7 bases at J, with 12 bases in the middle. In germline, CDR1 is MNHEY, CDR2 SVGAGI. The CDR3 here is CASSYELGGQPQHF. The CDR3 nucleotides are TGTGCCAGCAGTTACGAGCTTGGGGGACAGCCCCAGCATTTT.

The rearrangement uses TRBV19 and TRBJ2-1; D gene unclear. V lost 7 bases, J lost 5 bases, and 9 bases lay in between. The germline gives CDR1 LNHDA, CDR2 SQIVND (reference sequence). The length of the CDR3 is 12 residues. The CDR3 coding sequence is TGTGCCAGTACGAGTGGGGACAATGAGCAGTTCTTC. Translation gives CASTSGDNEQFF.

CDR3 DNA sequence: TGTGCCAGCAGTTTAACCGCCCCTAGCGGGGGGGAAGAGACCCAGTACTTC. Residues: CASSLTAPSGGEETQYF. The rearrangement uses TRBV27 and TRBJ2-7; the match to TRBD2 covers 12 bases. The better agreement between TRBJ2-5 and the DNA end casts doubt on the J call. Germline lookup yields CDR1 MNHEY and CDR2 SMNVEV (reference sequence). The CDR3 contains 17 residues.

This clone was seen only once. J is TRBJ2-7 and V is TRBV5-6, with D unclear. V was pared by 4 bases and J by 0 bases, with 8 bases between. The germline CDR1 and CDR2 sequences are SGHDT and YYEEEE. This CDR3 comprises 13 residues. CDR3 nucleotide sequence: TGTGCCAGCAGCCCCGGTAGCTCCTACGAGCAGTACTTC. Protein product: CASSPGSSYEQYF.

The rearrangement uses TRBV2 and TRBJ2-4; D is unclear. Germline CDR1 is SNHLY and CDR2 is FYNNEI. The length of the CDR3 is 13 residues. V was trimmed by 6 bases and J by 5 bases, leaving 11 bases between them. CDR3 nucleotide sequence: TGTGCCAGCAGACCGACCCCCGAAAACATTCAGTACTTC. Protein sequence: CASRPTPENIQYF.

This sequence joins TRBV5-1 and TRBJ2-5, with a weak D call TRBD2 (5 bases). With the DNA end fitting TRBJ2-7 better, the J assignment may be wrong. The CDR3 contains 14 residues. Germline V gene lookup returns CDR1 SGHRS and CDR2 YFSETQ. The CDR3 spells CASSLVPGDYEQYF. CDR3 nucleotide sequence: TGCGCCAGCAGCTTGGTCCCCGGGGACTACGAGCAGTACTTC.

This rearrangement joins TRBV5-6 to TRBJ2-7; possible D gene TRBD2, 5 bases. Germline V gene lookup returns CDR1 SGHDT and CDR2 YYEEEE. The CDR3 is made up of 12 amino acids. The ends were cut back, 5 bases at V and 5 bases at J, with 11 bases in the middle. CDR3: CASSPDGDEQYF. The CDR3 DNA reads TGTGCCAGCAGTCCTGACGGGGACGAGCAGTACTTC.

The J gene is TRBJ2-7, the V gene TRBV6-5; no definite D call. CDR1 and CDR2 (germline): MNHEY, SVGAGI. Trimming stripped 2 bases from V and 5 bases from J, with 13 bases between. The CDR3 loop spans 14 amino acids. CDR3 loop: CASSYGPSVHEQYF. The CDR3 nucleotides read TGTGCCAGCAGTTACGGGCCCTCAGTCCACGAGCAGTACTTC.

The count of this clone is one. This chain links TRBV2 with TRBJ2-7; 11 nucleotides align to TRBD2. Losses at the gene ends were 6 bases for V and 5 bases for J; bases not matched to a gene: 3. Germline loops: CDR1 SNHLY, CDR2 FYNNEI. This CDR3 is 13 amino acids long. The CDR3 is CASSLGLADEQYF. In DNA form, the CDR3 reads TGTGCCAGCAGCTTGGGACTAGCGGACGAGCAGTACTTC.

Here the CDR3 DNA reads TGTGCCGCCCGGACAGGATACAATGAGCAGTTCTTC. Translating gives CAARTGYNEQFF. The J gene is TRBJ2-1, the V gene TRBV2, with 7 bases lining up with TRBD1. Germline trimming cut 11 bases from V and 4 bases from J; bases unmatched to any gene: 5. Germline CDR1 is SNHLY and CDR2 is FYNNEI. This CDR3 is built from 12 residues.

The J gene is TRBJ2-5, the V gene TRBV25-1; 11 nucleotides agree with TRBD2. Trimming cost V 3 bases and J 1 base; bases outside gene matches: 4. In germline, CDR1 is MGHDK, CDR2 SYGVNS. The CDR3 has 16 amino acids. CDR3 sequence reads: CASSETSGIFQETQYF. CDR3 bases: TGTGCCAGCAGTGAGACTAGCGGGATCTTCCAAGAGACCCAGTACTTC. Looking up the rest from reference TRBV25-1 and TRBJ2-5 gives the full variable domain: EADIYQTPRYLVIGTGKKITLECSQTMGHDKMYWYQQDPGMELHLIHYSYGVNSTEKGDLSSESTVSRIRTEHFPLTLESARPSHTSQYLCASSETSGIFQETQYFGPGTRLLVL.

This clone was counted many times. The chain couples TRBV15 to TRBJ2-7, with a tentative D call TRBD2 (5 bases). This CDR3 spans 13 amino acids. The V gene lost 5 bases and the J gene lost 0 bases, with 8 bases spanning the gap. Germline CDR1 is LNHNV and CDR2 is YYDKDF (reference sequence). The CDR3 bases are TGTGCCACCAGCCTACGGGACTCCTACGAGCAGTACTTC. Its translation is CATSLRDSYEQYF.

This clone has a handful of counts. This sequence joins TRBV7-6 and TRBJ2-3, with D maybe TRBD1 (7 bases). Germline V gene sequence: CDR1 SGHVS, CDR2 FNYEAQ. The CDR3 has 14 amino acids. Trimming shortened V by 0 bases and J by 6 bases, and 10 bases separated the two germline ends. The CDR3, as DNA: TGTGCCAGCAGCTTAGCGCCAGGGGGGGATACGCAGTATTTT. Translated, it gives CASSLAPGGDTQYF.

The rearrangement links TRBV7-6 to TRBJ1-1, with no clear D. V was shortened by 2 bases and J by 0 bases, with 13 bases between the two germline ends. Germline CDR1 and CDR2: SGHVS and FNYEAQ. The length of the CDR3 is 16 residues. The CDR3 sequence is CASSLRAAAMNTEAFF. The CDR3 DNA is TGTGCCAGCAGCTTAAGGGCGGCGGCGATGAACACTGAAGCTTTCTTT. Filled out from reference TRBV7-6 and TRBJ1-1, the complete variable domain reads GAGVSQSPRYKVTKRGQDVALRCDPISGHVSLYWYRQALGQGPEFLTYFNYEAQQDKSGLPNDRFSAERPEGSISTLTIQRTEQRDSAMYRCASSLRAAAMNTEAFFGQGTRLTVV.

The V and J genes are TRBV9 and TRBJ2-1; a possible D gene is TRBD2 (5 bases). V gave up 4 bases and J gave up 8 bases, with 19 bases separating them. The CDR3 sequence is 15 residues long. Germline CDR1 is SGDLS and CDR2 is YYNGEE. The CDR3 nucleotides are TGTGCCAGCAGCCGTCGAACTAGGGATAGGGATGAGCAGTTCTTC. Translation: CASSRRTRDRDEQFF.